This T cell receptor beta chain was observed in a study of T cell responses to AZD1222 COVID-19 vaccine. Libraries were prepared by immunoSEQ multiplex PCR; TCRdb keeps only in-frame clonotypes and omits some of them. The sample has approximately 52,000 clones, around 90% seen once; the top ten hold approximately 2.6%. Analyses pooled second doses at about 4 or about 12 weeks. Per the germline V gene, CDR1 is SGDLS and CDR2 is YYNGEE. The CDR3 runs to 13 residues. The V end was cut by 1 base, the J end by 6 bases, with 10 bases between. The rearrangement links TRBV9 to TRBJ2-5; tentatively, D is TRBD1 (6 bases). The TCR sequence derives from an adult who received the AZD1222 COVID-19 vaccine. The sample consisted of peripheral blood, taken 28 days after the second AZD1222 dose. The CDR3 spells CASSVTGSKTQYF. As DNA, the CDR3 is TGTGCCAGCAGCGTAACAGGGTCAAAGACCCAGTACTTC.